The T cell receptor (beta chain) under discussion was sequenced for a study of T-cell reconstitution after alpha-beta-depleted transplantation in children (dated by TCRdb to the mid-2010s). For the wider study: T-cell immune reconstitution after TCRalphabeta/CD19-depleted allogeneic hematopoietic cell transplantation in children was quantitatively tracked in the study by means of TCR repertoire profiling. The research as a whole found: Over the following months the frequencies of hyperexpanded clones went down, and after one year T-cell counts and TCRbeta diversity were mostly credited to newly produced T cells. About two months after transplant, the apparently early recovery of alphabetaT-cell counts reportedly depended on just several hundred clones that had expanded rapidly and came from non-depleted graft cells. In some patients, high TCRbeta diversity at day 60 was attributed to recipient T cells and intrathymic progenitors that had survived conditioning.

Spanning cysteine to phenylalanine, the CDR3 consists of 14 amino acids. Only the CDR3 DNA stays, 42 bases, in frame from base 1. Between the V and J ends, shortened by 7 bases and 0 bases respectively, the junction contains 12 bases. The germline V gene provides CDR1 MNHEY and CDR2 SVGAGI. Libraries were made using PCR. The sequencer listed for this sample is Illumina HiSeq 2500. Molecular barcoding was employed in the preparation of TCR libraries, with unique molecular identifiers being used to normalize TCRbeta repertoire quantification. In-frame beta chains were kept once TCRdb had trimmed the public reads at Q25 with fastp and called clones with MiXCR. Rows matching on CDR3 protein sequence are summarized as one entry with the most common DNA and genes. For this sample the table gives about 980,000 distinct CDR3 sequences, of which less than 30% were detected only once. Jointly, the top ten make up 25% to 35% of the sample.

This clonotype was seen more than once but under ten times. The antigen this receptor binds is unknown. No much larger clone is present one base from it, and per-base qualities are unavailable. The sample's treatment or condition label, decoded: allogeneic hematopoietic cell transplantation with graft depleted of TCRalphabeta T cells and CD19 B cells. The children who served as transplant recipients had been given grafts of TCRalphabeta/CD19-depleted allogeneic hematopoietic cells. The chain joins TRBV6-5 to TRBJ1-1; the D gene cannot be named for sure. The source material was PBMCs, mostly from graft donor cells, sampled 360 days after TCRalphabeta/CD19-depleted stem cell transplant. The receptor's source is a boy under three years old who had a stem cell transplant for SCID, so the T cells may come from the graft donor. The CDR3 protein: CASILRAVNTEAFF. The nucleotides are TGTGCCAGCATTTTAAGGGCGGTGAACACTGAAGCTTTCTTT.